The T cell receptor (beta chain) described here comes from a study of OX40 agonist ivuxolimab in advanced cancers. Study background: Three patients, one with hepatocellular carcinoma and two with cutaneous melanoma, responded partially. Study-wide results and limits: On average, CD8+ T cells had more expanded clones than CD4+. Nonresponders, in some cases, also had low normalized T-cell clonal expansion.

TCRdb keeps only in-frame clones here, not all; method: immunoSEQ multiplex PCR. The data contain 70,000 to 85,000 clones, 85% of them singletons. Points on this clone: Its cognate antigen is unknown.

The CDR3 covers 11 residues. The V gene lost 3 bases and the J gene lost 5 bases, with 6 bases spanning the gap. Germline CDR1 reads SGDLS; CDR2 reads YYNGEE. It was autoimmune disease history or systemic immunosuppression that excluded patients. This TCR was sampled from an adult with an advanced solid tumor such as melanoma, head and neck, liver or kidney cancer. The sample was CD4+ or CD8+ T cells sorted from blood, taken in a trial of the OX40 agonist ivuxolimab. The chain couples TRBV9 to TRBJ2-7; D not certain. In nucleotides, the CDR3 is TGTGCCAGCAGCGCAGGCCACGAGCAGTACTTC. This codes for CASSAGHEQYF.